Listed below are T cell receptor beta chains from one sample, sequenced in a study of T cell changes during pregnancy in multiple sclerosis. Some clones are missing from TCRdb's copy, which holds only in-frame ones; the method was immunoSEQ multiplex PCR. Among some 100,000 clones, around 93% were seen once, and the ten largest hold approximately 0.88%. The material sequenced was peripheral blood, taken before pregnancy. These receptors were taken from a female donor with multiple sclerosis, enrolled in a pregnancy study. The CDR3 runs from the conserved cysteine through the conserved F or W. D genes are given only for firm matches. Clone size is stated in some rows and not others, as once, few, many or a class when expanded.

CDR3nt: TGTGCCAGCAGTTTATCCGCAGGGGTCAGCTATGGCTACACCTTC
CDR3aa: CASSLSAGVSYGYTF
d_gene: -
abundance: -
v_gene: TRBV27
j_gene: TRBJ1-2

CDR3nt: TGTGCCAGCAGTTTATCGTATACTAGGTCTGGGACACCTCCCAACGAGCAGTACTTC
CDR3aa: CASSLSYTRSGTPPNEQYF
d_gene: -
abundance: -
v_gene: TRBV27
j_gene: TRBJ2-7

CDR3nt: TGTGCCACTTCCTCTGGAAACACCATATATTTT
CDR3aa: CATSSGNTIYF
d_gene: -
abundance: -
v_gene: TRBV10-3
j_gene: TRBJ1-3

CDR3nt: TGCAGCGTGATAGCGGGAGGGCCGGACAATGAGCAGTTCTTC
CDR3aa: CSVIAGGPDNEQFF
d_gene: TRBD2
abundance: -
v_gene: TRBV29-1
j_gene: TRBJ2-1

CDR3nt: TGTGCCAGCAGTGAATTAGGTGCCCGGCGCGGGCAGTTCTTC
CDR3aa: CASSELGARRGQFF
d_gene: -
abundance: -
v_gene: TRBV2
j_gene: TRBJ2-1

CDR3nt: TGTGCCAGCAGCGGGGCGGGGGGCCGCTCCTACGAGCAGTACTTC
CDR3aa: CASSGAGGRSYEQYF
d_gene: TRBD2
abundance: -
v_gene: TRBV13
j_gene: TRBJ2-7

CDR3nt: TGTGCCAGCAGTCCAGACAGGGGGCGAGGCTACACCTTC
CDR3aa: CASSPDRGRGYTF
d_gene: TRBD1
abundance: -
v_gene: TRBV28
j_gene: TRBJ1-2

CDR3nt: TGTGCCAGCAGCAGGGACAGGGGGCTAAGGGATGAGCAGTTCTTC
CDR3aa: CASSRDRGLRDEQFF
d_gene: TRBD1
abundance: -
v_gene: TRBV11-2
j_gene: TRBJ2-1

CDR3nt: TGTGCCAGCAGTGGTATAGCGGGAGAGGTAAATGAGCAGTTCTTC
CDR3aa: CASSGIAGEVNEQFF
d_gene: TRBD2
abundance: -
v_gene: TRBV6-6
j_gene: TRBJ2-1

CDR3nt: TGTGCCAGTAGTATTGGGCTAGCGGGGGGGTCAGAGCAGTTCTTC
CDR3aa: CASSIGLAGGSEQFF
d_gene: TRBD2
abundance: few
v_gene: TRBV19
j_gene: TRBJ2-1

CDR3nt: TGTGCCAGCAGCCCTACCCGGGGCCAAGAGACCCAGTACTTC
CDR3aa: CASSPTRGQETQYF
d_gene: -
abundance: -
v_gene: TRBV7-9
j_gene: TRBJ2-5

CDR3nt: TGTGCCAGCAGCGACCGGGACAGGAGCTACGAGCAGTACTTC
CDR3aa: CASSDRDRSYEQYF
d_gene: TRBD1
abundance: -
v_gene: TRBV13
j_gene: TRBJ2-7

CDR3nt: TGTGCCAGCAGTGAAGATAGCGGGAGAGGGAATGAGCAGTTCTTC
CDR3aa: CASSEDSGRGNEQFF
d_gene: TRBD2
abundance: once
v_gene: TRBV6-1
j_gene: TRBJ2-1

CDR3nt: TGTGCCAGTAGTATCATAGGGCCCCGATGGGCAGGGGACGGCTACACCTTC
CDR3aa: CASSIIGPRWAGDGYTF
d_gene: -
abundance: -
v_gene: TRBV19
j_gene: TRBJ1-2

CDR3nt: TGTGCCAGCAGCCGGTTCGACAGCTATCAGCCCCAGCATTTT
CDR3aa: CASSRFDSYQPQHF
d_gene: -
abundance: -
v_gene: TRBV7-9
j_gene: TRBJ1-5

CDR3nt: TGCAGCGTTGATGCCGGGTATGGCTACACCTTC
CDR3aa: CSVDAGYGYTF
d_gene: -
abundance: once
v_gene: TRBV29-1
j_gene: TRBJ1-2

CDR3nt: TGCGCCAGCAGCCCTGGGGTAGCGGGAGGAGGAGAGTTCTTC
CDR3aa: CASSPGVAGGGEFF
d_gene: TRBD2
abundance: -
v_gene: TRBV4-1
j_gene: TRBJ2-1

CDR3nt: TGTGCCAGCAGCTTAGTTGGCGGCTACACCTTC
CDR3aa: CASSLVGGYTF
d_gene: -
abundance: once
v_gene: TRBV11-2
j_gene: TRBJ1-2

CDR3nt: TGTGCCAGCAGCTTAGAGGCGGGAGGGCCCGGGGATGAGCAGTTCTTC
CDR3aa: CASSLEAGGPGDEQFF
d_gene: TRBD2
abundance: -
v_gene: TRBV7-2
j_gene: TRBJ2-1

CDR3nt: TGTGCCAGCAGTGGGACTAGCTTAGATACGCAGTATTTT
CDR3aa: CASSGTSLDTQYF
d_gene: TRBD2
abundance: -
v_gene: TRBV6-6
j_gene: TRBJ2-3

CDR3nt: TGTGCCAGCAGCGAGGGACTAGCGGGAGGGCCGTTTAATGAGCAGTTCTTC
CDR3aa: CASSEGLAGGPFNEQFF
d_gene: TRBD2
abundance: -
v_gene: TRBV9
j_gene: TRBJ2-1

CDR3nt: TGCAGTGCTCAGGAAACCGGGGAGCTGTTTTTT
CDR3aa: CSAQETGELFF
d_gene: -
abundance: -
v_gene: TRBV20-1
j_gene: TRBJ2-2

CDR3nt: TGTGCCAGCAGCTTTACAGGGCCTGGGGCCAACGTCCTGACTTTC
CDR3aa: CASSFTGPGANVLTF
d_gene: -
abundance: -
v_gene: TRBV5-8
j_gene: TRBJ2-6

CDR3nt: TGTGCCTGGAGTGGAAGAACTAGCGGCGCCGGGGAGCTGTTTTTT
CDR3aa: CAWSGRTSGAGELFF
d_gene: TRBD2
abundance: -
v_gene: TRBV30
j_gene: TRBJ2-2

CDR3nt: TGTGCCAGCAGCCAGGCCTCCTACGAGCAGTACTTC
CDR3aa: CASSQASYEQYF
d_gene: -
abundance: -
v_gene: TRBV4-2
j_gene: TRBJ2-7